The 26 T cell receptor beta chains reported below all come from one sample, sequenced in a study of cytotoxic CD8 clonotypes in ibrutinib-treated CLL (dated by TCRdb to 2020 to 2022). Library preparation was by the immunoSEQ multiplex PCR assay. In TCRdb, the immuneACCESS table is reduced to in-frame sequences with V and J assigned. These tables do not hold every clone; where another copy was compared, an unresolved V gene accounts for under half, and the others remain unexplained. The sample includes about 27,000 clones, with approximately 68% observed a single time. The ten largest clones take up about 54% of the sample. The meaning of the sample's time point label: approximately 25 months on ibrutinib. Specimen: PBMCs, collected after 24 months of ibrutinib treatment. Receptors originate from a human donor with chronic lymphocytic leukemia.

This clone showed up just once. The rearrangement links TRBV29-1 to TRBJ2-1; D gene unclear. Trimming left V 4 bases short and J 3 bases short, with 10 bases between. The CDR3 has 13 residues. CDR1 is SQVTM, CDR2 ANQGSEA, per germline. CDR3 sequence (DNA): TGCAGCGTTGTCGGTCAGATCTACAATGAGCAGTTCTTC. Its protein is CSVVGQIYNEQFF.

This clone was recorded a few times. The CDR3 here is CASSGPGYNQPQHF. The DNA of the CDR3 is TGTGCCAGCAGTGGTCCAGGCTACAATCAGCCCCAGCATTTT. This chain connects TRBV19 to TRBJ1-5; D call uncertain. In germline, CDR1 is LNHDA, CDR2 SQIVND (reference sequence). The CDR3 covers 14 residues. Trimming pared 9 bases from V and 3 bases from J, leaving 15 bases between.

The chain combines TRBV15 with TRBJ2-7; D may be TRBD1 (6 bases). The germline V gene has CDR1 LNHNV and CDR2 YYDKDF (reference sequence). Trimming removed 3 bases at V and 3 bases at J, with 9 bases between. The CDR3 length is 13 residues. The CDR3 loop reads CATSRDSLYEQYF. As DNA, the CDR3 is TGTGCCACCAGCAGGGACAGTCTCTACGAGCAGTACTTC.

There are a few counts of this clone. This chain joins TRBV7-6 and TRBJ1-2; D remains unclear. Trimming removed 5 bases from V and 4 bases from J, with 14 bases in between. The CDR3 totals 14 residues. Germline CDR1 SGHVS, CDR2 FNYEAQ. The CDR3 is CASSPYTTTYGYTF. The CDR3, as DNA: TGTGCCAGCAGCCCCTATACAACTACCTATGGCTACACCTTC.

The chain is built from TRBV4-3 and TRBJ1-1, with D maybe TRBD1 (5 bases). Germline V CDR1 and CDR2: LGHNA, YSLEER. This CDR3 has 15 amino acids. Deletions cut 4 bases from V and 1 base from J, with 13 bases between. The CDR3 bases are TGCGCCAGCAGCCGATATAGGGGAGCGAACACTGAAGCTTTCTTT. Protein product: CASSRYRGANTEAFF.

The CDR3 bases are TGCGCCAGCAGCCAAGGCATCAGGGGGAAAGATACGCAGTATTTT. As protein: CASSQGIRGKDTQYF. The chain recombines TRBV4-3 with TRBJ2-3; 7 bases are shared with TRBD1. CDR1 and CDR2 from the germline V gene are LGHNA and YSLEER. The CDR3 covers 15 residues. Trimming removed 1 base from V and 5 bases from J; junction bases left unmatched: 6.

The chain uses TRBV7-9 and TRBJ1-2; D possibly corresponds to TRBD1 (6 bases). Germline CDR1 and CDR2: SEHNR and FQNEAQ (reference sequence). The CDR3 is made up of 15 amino acids. V lost 0 bases to trimming and J lost 5 bases, with 13 bases between them. The CDR3 spells CASSLAVGGRYGYTF. For the CDR3, the DNA is TGTGCCAGCAGCTTAGCGGTTGGGGGCCGGTATGGCTACACCTTC.

The chain combines TRBV7-2 with TRBJ2-5; 8 nucleotides align to TRBD1. CDR3 length: 14 amino acids. CDR1 is SGHTA, CDR2 FQGNSA, per germline. V was pared by 3 bases and J by 5 bases, with 5 bases of the junction left unmatched. The CDR3 region is CASSLAGGGETQYF. The CDR3 nucleotides are TGTGCCAGCAGCTTGGCAGGGGGCGGTGAGACCCAGTACTTC.

This clone was observed a single time. The gene calls are TRBV11-2 and TRBJ2-7; 10 nucleotides line up with TRBD1. V lost 1 base, J lost 5 bases, and 11 bases stayed unmatched. The CDR3 is 17 amino acids. CDR1 and CDR2 (germline): SGHAT, FQNNGV. The CDR3 is CASSLVFGTGAMNEQYF. In DNA form, the CDR3 reads TGTGCCAGCAGCTTAGTGTTCGGGACAGGGGCCATGAACGAGCAGTACTTC. Using reference TRBV11-2 and TRBJ2-7 for the parts outside the CDR3, the full variable domain is EAGVAQSPRYKIIEKRQSVAFWCNPISGHATLYWYQQILGQGPKLLIQFQNNGVVDDSQLPKDRFSAERLKGVDSTLKIQPAKLEDSAVYLCASSLVFGTGAMNEQYFGPGTRLTVT.

This clone was counted a few times. This chain joins TRBV5-1 and TRBJ1-2, with D maybe TRBD1 (5 bases). V was trimmed by 4 bases and J by 7 bases, leaving 14 bases between them. CDR1 SGHRS and CDR2 YFSETQ come from the germline V gene. The CDR3 extends over 13 amino acids. The DNA of the CDR3 is TGCGCCAGCAGCCCGCCGGGTGGGGGTGGCTACACCTTC. It specifies CASSPPGGGGYTF.

Notes on this clone: The same CDR3 arises from other DNA sequences in this sample as well. The chain joins TRBV19 to TRBJ2-7; tentatively, D is TRBD2 (6 bases). CDR1 and CDR2 from the germline V gene are LNHDA and SQIVND (reference sequence). This CDR3 has 14 residues. V gave up 6 bases and J gave up 2 bases, with 14 bases separating them. The CDR3 nucleotides are TGTGCCAGTAGCTCGACCGGGACTCCCTACGAGCAGTACTTC. This gives the protein CASSSTGTPYEQYF.

The rearrangement uses TRBV11-2 and TRBJ2-1; D is possibly TRBD2 (7 bases). The CDR3 runs to 16 residues. Germline CDR1 reads SGHAT; CDR2 reads FQNNGV. The V and J ends lost 2 bases and 8 bases respectively, with 19 bases between them. The CDR3 region is CASSLLGGGATDEQFF. The CDR3 coding sequence is TGTGCCAGCAGCTTATTAGGAGGGGGGGCCACAGATGAGCAGTTCTTC.

The chain couples TRBV27 to TRBJ1-2; possible D gene TRBD1, 5 bases. CDR3 length: 16 residues. Trimming stripped 2 bases from V and 8 bases from J, with 21 bases between. Germline lookup yields CDR1 MNHEY and CDR2 SMNVEV (reference sequence). The CDR3 region is CASSLTWDPRVRGYTF. The CDR3 nucleotides read TGTGCCAGCAGTTTAACCTGGGACCCGAGGGTAAGGGGCTACACCTTC.

The V gene is TRBV19, the J gene TRBJ2-7, with 11 bases lining up with TRBD2. Trimming removed 6 bases from V and 7 bases from J; junction bases left unmatched: 2. Germline V gene lookup returns CDR1 LNHDA and CDR2 SQIVND (reference sequence). The CDR3 runs to 12 residues. CDR3: CASRLAGGEQYF. The DNA for the CDR3 is TGTGCCAGTAGGCTAGCGGGGGGAGAGCAGTACTTC.

The V gene is TRBV13, the J gene TRBJ1-3; D is uncertain. V lost 0 bases to trimming and J lost 2 bases, with 14 bases between them. Germline V CDR1 and CDR2: PRHDT, FYEKMQ (reference sequence). This CDR3 comprises 17 residues. Here the CDR3 reads CASSLGPASATGNTIYF. The CDR3 bases are TGTGCCAGCAGCTTAGGCCCCGCAAGCGCTACTGGAAACACCATATATTTT.

The V call is TRBV30, the J call TRBJ1-5; unclear D gene. Germline assignment: CDR1 GTSNPN and CDR2 SVGIG (reference sequence). V was cut by 3 bases and J by 2 bases, with 11 bases left in between. CDR3 length: 14 residues. CDR3 nucleotide sequence: TGTGCCTGGAGCTCAGGAACAGGCAATCAGCCCCAGCATTTT. It yields the protein CAWSSGTGNQPQHF.

J is TRBJ1-2 and V is TRBV28, with D tentatively TRBD1 (6 bases). V lost 9 bases, J lost 3 bases, and 14 bases lay in between. This CDR3 spans 13 amino acids. Per germline, CDR1 MDHEN and CDR2 SYDVKM. The CDR3 nucleotides are TGTGCCAGTTACGGGGGGCGGTACTATGGCTACACCTTC. The encoded protein is CASYGGRYYGYTF.

J is TRBJ2-1 and V is TRBV4-3, with a tentative D call TRBD1 (6 bases). The ends were cut back, 0 bases at V and 15 bases at J, with 15 bases in the middle. The germline CDR1 and CDR2 sequences are LGHNA and YSLEER. The CDR3 loop spans 13 amino acids. The CDR3 here is CASSQERQGLRFF. The CDR3 DNA sequence: TGCGCCAGCAGCCAAGAGAGGCAGGGGTTAAGGTTCTTC.

The rearrangement links TRBV9 to TRBJ2-5; 15 nucleotides line up with TRBD2. With V trimmed by 0 bases and J by 2 bases, 5 bases remained unmatched. The CDR3 extends over 18 amino acids. Germline V lookup: CDR1 SGDLS, CDR2 YYNGEE. The CDR3 spells CASSVGTSGGAPQETQYF. For the CDR3, the DNA is TGTGCCAGCAGCGTAGGGACTAGCGGGGGGGCCCCTCAAGAGACCCAGTACTTC.

The CDR3 DNA follows: TGTGCCAGCAGCTTTAGCGGGGGGGCCAGCACAGATACGCAGTATTTT. The encoded protein is CASSFSGGASTDTQYF. The chain links TRBV7-9 to TRBJ2-3, with TRBD2 identical over 11 bases. The CDR3 extends over 16 amino acids. V lost 3 bases, J lost 0 bases, and 2 bases stayed unmatched. Germline V gene data show CDR1 as SEHNR and CDR2 as FQNEAQ (reference sequence).

The J gene is TRBJ1-5, the V gene TRBV19, with D perhaps TRBD1 (6 bases). Per the germline V gene, CDR1 is LNHDA and CDR2 is SQIVND (reference sequence). The germline V and J ends were trimmed by 0 bases and 2 bases, with 11 bases remaining between them. This CDR3 has 16 amino acids. CDR3 bases: TGTGCCAGTAGTATAGATGGGGGGCACGGCAATCAGCCCCAGCATTTT. Amino acids: CASSIDGGHGNQPQHF.

The chain is built from TRBV6-5 and TRBJ2-2, with unresolved D. CDR1 and CDR2 from the germline V gene are MNHEY and SVGAGI. Trimming took 2 bases from V and 2 from J, leaving 9 bases between them. The CDR3 length is 15 residues. This CDR3 is CASSYGALNTGELFF. The CDR3 DNA reads as TGTGCCAGCAGTTACGGCGCGCTAAACACCGGGGAGCTGTTTTTT.

The V and J genes are TRBV28 and TRBJ2-7, with 7 bases aligning to TRBD1. CDR1 and CDR2 from the germline V gene are MDHEN and SYDVKM. Trimming took 8 bases from V and 6 from J; bases not matched to a gene: 7. This CDR3 has 12 residues. CDR3 bases: TGTGCCAGCGGGACAGAATTTTTCGAGCAGTACTTC. Residues: CASGTEFFEQYF.

This clone has only one observation. This chain connects TRBV29-1 to TRBJ2-5, with D perhaps matching TRBD1 (6 bases). The CDR3 has 13 residues. Germline values: CDR1 SQVTM, CDR2 ANQGSEA. V gave up 8 bases and J gave up 2 bases, with 15 bases separating them. CDR3 residues: CSYRAHLQETQYF. The DNA for the CDR3 is TGCAGCTACAGGGCACACCTTCAAGAGACCCAGTACTTC.

The chain has TRBV2 and TRBJ2-2; 15 nucleotides agree with TRBD2. The CDR3 consists of 14 residues. The V segment lost 10 bases and the J segment 6 bases; nucleotides outside the gene matches: 3. CDR1 is SNHLY, CDR2 FYNNEI, per germline. In nucleotides, the CDR3 is TGTGCCACGGGACTAGCGGGGGGCCCCGGGGAGCTGTTTTTT. This gives the protein CATGLAGGPGELFF.

The chain couples TRBV18 to TRBJ1-1; 7 bases line up with TRBD1. The ends lost 7 bases at V and 7 bases at J; junction bases unmatched: 6. Germline V gives CDR1 KGHSH, CDR2 LQKENI. CDR3 length: 12 amino acids. The CDR3 sequence is CASCRDRLEAFF. In DNA, the CDR3 is TGTGCCAGCTGCAGGGACAGACTTGAAGCTTTCTTT.